This T cell receptor beta chain came from a study of post-analysis software for immune sequencing data. General study findings and limits: In patients, TRBV5-6, TRBV5-1 and TRBV20-1 belonged to five TRBV segments found more frequently than in controls.

CDR3 length: 14 amino acids. The V end lost 5 bases, the J end lost 4 bases, and 14 bases lay between the germline ends. Germline V gives CDR1 MNHEY, CDR2 SVGEGT. The sample holds one count of this clonotype. The target antigen is unknown. Unique molecular identifiers featured in each of the TCR beta cDNA libraries. TCRdb fed the PCR reads into MiXCR, producing one record per CDR3 protein. Seen here are approximately 630,000 distinct CDR3 sequences, roughly three fifths observed once, and the top ten hold 11%. Sample: blood. V is TRBV6-2 or TRBV6-3 and J is TRBJ2-5, with TRBD1 as a possible D gene (6 bases). The receptor was isolated from a girl aged 2-10 years with multiple sclerosis. CDR3 sequence: CASSGQGIGETQYF. The CDR3, as DNA: TGTGCCAGCAGTGGGCAGGGGATAGGAGAGACCCAGTACTTC.